The next 5 T cell receptor beta chains were all read from a single sample in a study of cytomegalovirus exposure and HLA in healthy donors. 13 Jbeta primers and 60 Vbeta primers were used for the PCR. Libraries were prepared by immunoSEQ multiplex PCR; TCRdb keeps only in-frame clonotypes and omits some of them. The sample carries 81,000 or so clones, 62% recorded once. Sequencing was performed on PBMCs. These receptors all come from a woman aged 25-40 years in good health and CMV-seropositive.

The V call is TRBV7-9, the J call TRBJ2-7, with unresolved D. The CDR3 contains 13 residues. The V end lost 8 bases, the J end lost 0 bases, and 11 bases lay between the germline ends. Germline V CDR1 and CDR2: SEHNR, FQNEAQ (reference sequence). CDR3 sequence reads: CASLPLSSYEQYF. The CDR3 DNA follows: TGTGCCAGCCTCCCCTTGAGCTCCTACGAGCAGTACTTC.

V usage is TRBV18 and J usage is TRBJ1-1; possible D gene TRBD1, 5 bases. The V and J ends lost 5 bases and 1 base respectively, with 11 bases between them. CDR3 size: 14 residues. In germline, CDR1 is KGHSH, CDR2 LQKENI. The CDR3 loop reads CASSAETGNTEAFF. The CDR3 DNA reads as TGTGCCAGCTCAGCGGAAACAGGGAACACTGAAGCTTTCTTT.

The chain joins TRBV6-6 to TRBJ2-1; 7 bases are a match to TRBD1. The CDR3 extends over 14 amino acids. J lost 7 bases, V lost 5 bases, and 8 bases had no gene match. Per germline, CDR1 MNHNY and CDR2 SVGAGI (reference sequence). Here the CDR3 DNA reads TGTGCCAGCAGTCGGACAGGAAGTAGAAATGAGCAGTTCTTC. It encodes CASSRTGSRNEQFF.

J is TRBJ1-1 and V is TRBV28; weak D call: TRBD1 (6 bases). V lost 6 bases and J lost 9, with 17 bases in between. This CDR3 contains 13 residues. Germline CDR1 is MDHEN and CDR2 is SYDVKM. Here the CDR3 reads CASSSLGQSKAFF. Written as DNA, the CDR3 is TGTGCCAGCAGCAGCCTCGGACAGAGTAAAGCTTTCTTT.

The V and J genes are TRBV11-1 and TRBJ2-2; D gene uncertain. CDR3 length: 14 residues. CDR1 and CDR2 (germline): SGHAT, FQDESV (reference sequence). V gave up 7 bases and J gave up 0 bases, with 9 bases separating them. The CDR3 reads CASTVSPNTGELFF. The CDR3 DNA reads TGTGCCAGCACGGTTTCCCCGAACACCGGGGAGCTGTTTTTT.